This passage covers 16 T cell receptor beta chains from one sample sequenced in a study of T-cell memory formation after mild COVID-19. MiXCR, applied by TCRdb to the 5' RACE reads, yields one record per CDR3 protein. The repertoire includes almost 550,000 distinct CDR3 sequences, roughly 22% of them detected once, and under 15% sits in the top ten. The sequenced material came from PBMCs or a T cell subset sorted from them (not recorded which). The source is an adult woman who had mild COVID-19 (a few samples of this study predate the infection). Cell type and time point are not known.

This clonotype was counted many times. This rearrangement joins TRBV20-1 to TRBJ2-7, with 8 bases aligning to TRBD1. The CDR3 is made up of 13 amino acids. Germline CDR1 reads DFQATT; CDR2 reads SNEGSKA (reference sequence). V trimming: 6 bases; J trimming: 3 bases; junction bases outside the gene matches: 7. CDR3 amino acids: CSALGQDYYEQYF. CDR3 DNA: TGCAGTGCGCTGGGACAGGATTACTACGAGCAGTACTTC.

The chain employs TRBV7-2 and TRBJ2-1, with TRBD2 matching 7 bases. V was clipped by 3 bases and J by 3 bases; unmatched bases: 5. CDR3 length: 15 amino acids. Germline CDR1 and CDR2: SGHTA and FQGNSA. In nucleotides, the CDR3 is TGTGCCAGCAGCTTCTCGCCTAGCGGCTACAATGAGCAGTTCTTC. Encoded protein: CASSFSPSGYNEQFF.

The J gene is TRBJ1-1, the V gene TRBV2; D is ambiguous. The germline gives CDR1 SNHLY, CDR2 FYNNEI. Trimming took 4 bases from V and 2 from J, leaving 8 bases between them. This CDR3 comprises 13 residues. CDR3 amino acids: CASSVLGNTEAFF. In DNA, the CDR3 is TGTGCCAGCAGTGTGTTGGGAAACACTGAAGCTTTCTTT.

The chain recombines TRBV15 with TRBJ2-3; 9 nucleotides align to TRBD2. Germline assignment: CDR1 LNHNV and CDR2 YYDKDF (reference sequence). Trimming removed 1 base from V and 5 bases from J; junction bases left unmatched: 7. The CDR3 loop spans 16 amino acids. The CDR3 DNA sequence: TGTGCCACCAGCAGAGGTAGCGGGGGCCGGGGAGATACGCAGTATTTT. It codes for CATSRGSGGRGDTQYF. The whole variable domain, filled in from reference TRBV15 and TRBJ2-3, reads DAMVIQNPRYQVTQFGKPVTLSCSQTLNHNVMYWYQQKSSQAPKLLFHYYDKDFNNEADTPDNFQSRRPNTSFCFLDIRSPGLGDTAMYLCATSRGSGGRGDTQYFGPGTRLTVL.

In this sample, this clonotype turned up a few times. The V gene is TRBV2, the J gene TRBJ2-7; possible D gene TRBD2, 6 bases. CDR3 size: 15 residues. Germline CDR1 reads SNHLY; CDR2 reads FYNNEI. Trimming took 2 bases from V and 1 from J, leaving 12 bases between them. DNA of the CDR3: TGTGCCAGCAGTGAACCCGGGAGTGAGTCCTACGAGCAGTACTTC. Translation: CASSEPGSESYEQYF.

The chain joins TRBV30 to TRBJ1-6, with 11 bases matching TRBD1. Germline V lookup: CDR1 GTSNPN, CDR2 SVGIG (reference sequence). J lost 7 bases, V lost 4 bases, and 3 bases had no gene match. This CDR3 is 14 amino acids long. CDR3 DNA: TGTGCCTGGACCCGGGACAGGGGGAATTCACCCCTCCACTTT. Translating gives CAWTRDRGNSPLHF.

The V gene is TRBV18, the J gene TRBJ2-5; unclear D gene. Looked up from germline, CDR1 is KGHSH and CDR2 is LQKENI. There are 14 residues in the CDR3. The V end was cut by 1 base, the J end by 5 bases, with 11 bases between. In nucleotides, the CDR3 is TGTGCCAGCTCACCACGGCATAGTCGGGAGACCCAGTACTTC. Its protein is CASSPRHSRETQYF.

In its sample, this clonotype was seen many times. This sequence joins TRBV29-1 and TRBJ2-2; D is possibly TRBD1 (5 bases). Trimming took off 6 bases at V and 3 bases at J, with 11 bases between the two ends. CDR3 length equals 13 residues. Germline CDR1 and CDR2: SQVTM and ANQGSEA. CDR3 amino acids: CSVDSTYTGELFF. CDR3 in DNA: TGCAGCGTCGACAGTACGTACACCGGGGAGCTGTTTTTT.

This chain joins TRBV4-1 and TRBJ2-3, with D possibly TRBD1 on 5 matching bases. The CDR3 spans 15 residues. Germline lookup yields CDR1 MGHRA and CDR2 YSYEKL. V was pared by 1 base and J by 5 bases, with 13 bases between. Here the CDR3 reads CASSQGGRVGDTQYF. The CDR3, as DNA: TGCGCCAGCAGCCAAGGCGGCAGGGTAGGAGATACGCAGTATTTT.

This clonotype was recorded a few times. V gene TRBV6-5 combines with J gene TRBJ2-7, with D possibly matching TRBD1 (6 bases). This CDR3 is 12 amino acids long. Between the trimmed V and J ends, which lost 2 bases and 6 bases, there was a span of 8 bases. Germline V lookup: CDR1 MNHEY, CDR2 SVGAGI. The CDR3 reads CASSYATGEQYF. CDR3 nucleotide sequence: TGTGCCAGCAGTTACGCGACAGGCGAGCAGTACTTC.

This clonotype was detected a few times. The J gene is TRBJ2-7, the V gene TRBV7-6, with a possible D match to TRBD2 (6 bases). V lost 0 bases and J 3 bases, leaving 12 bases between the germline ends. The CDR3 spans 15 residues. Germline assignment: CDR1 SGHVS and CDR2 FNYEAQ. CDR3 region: CASSLAAGNFYEQYF. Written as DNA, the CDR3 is TGTGCCAGCAGCTTAGCGGCGGGGAATTTCTACGAGCAGTACTTC.

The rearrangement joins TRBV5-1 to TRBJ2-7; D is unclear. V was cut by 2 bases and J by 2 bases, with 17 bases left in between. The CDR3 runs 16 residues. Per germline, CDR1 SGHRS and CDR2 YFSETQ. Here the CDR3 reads CASSFGLWPNAYEQYF. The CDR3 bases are TGCGCCAGCAGCTTCGGGTTGTGGCCCAACGCCTACGAGCAGTACTTC. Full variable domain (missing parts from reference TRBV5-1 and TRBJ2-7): KAGVTQTPRYLIKTRGQQVTLSCSPISGHRSVSWYQQTPGQGLQFLFEYFSETQRNKGNFPGRFSGRQFSNSRSEMNVSTLELGDSALYLCASSFGLWPNAYEQYFGPGTRLTVT.

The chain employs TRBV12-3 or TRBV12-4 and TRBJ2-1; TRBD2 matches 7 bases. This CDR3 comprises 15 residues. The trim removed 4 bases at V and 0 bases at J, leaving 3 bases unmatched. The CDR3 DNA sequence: TGTGCCAGCAGTTGGGGGGGTCTCTCCTACAATGAGCAGTTCTTC. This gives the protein CASSWGGLSYNEQFF.

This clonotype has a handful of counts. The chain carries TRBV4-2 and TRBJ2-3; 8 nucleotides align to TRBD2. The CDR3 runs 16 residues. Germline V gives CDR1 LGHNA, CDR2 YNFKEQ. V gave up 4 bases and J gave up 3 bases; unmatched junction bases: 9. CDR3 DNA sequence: TGTGCCAGCAGCCTTGATAAAGCGGGAGCGACAGATACGCAGTATTTT. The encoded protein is CASSLDKAGATDTQYF.

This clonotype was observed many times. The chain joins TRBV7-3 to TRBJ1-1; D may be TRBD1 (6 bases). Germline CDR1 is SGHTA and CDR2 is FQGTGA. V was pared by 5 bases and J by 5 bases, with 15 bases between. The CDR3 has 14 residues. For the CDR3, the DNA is TGTGCCAGCAGCCAACAGGGAATGGGGACTGAAGCTTTCTTT. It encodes CASSQQGMGTEAFF. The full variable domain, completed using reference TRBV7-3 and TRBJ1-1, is GAGVSQTPSNKVTEKGKYVELRCDPISGHTALYWYRQSLGQGPEFLIYFQGTGAADDSGLPNDRFFAVRPEGSVSTLKIQRTERGDSAVYLCASSQQGMGTEAFFGQGTRLTVV.

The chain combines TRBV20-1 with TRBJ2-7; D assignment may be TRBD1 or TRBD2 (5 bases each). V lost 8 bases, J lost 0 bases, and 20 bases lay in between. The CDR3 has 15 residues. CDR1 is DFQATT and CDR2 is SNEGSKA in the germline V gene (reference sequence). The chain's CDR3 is CSSGPIGTHSYEQYF. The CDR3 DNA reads TGCAGTTCAGGACCAATCGGGACCCACTCCTACGAGCAGTACTTC.